This TCR beta chain originates from a study of molecular identifiers for immune sequencing clone quantification. Study-wide results and limits: Effector cells kept over 98% of their molecules in clones above 20 RNA copies, while naive cells kept under 1% there.

Looked up from germline, CDR1 is SGDLS and CDR2 is YYNGEE. The CDR3 contains 16 residues. V lost 0 bases and J lost 2; bases outside the gene matches: 4. It was with previously described methods and listed TCR primers that bulk TCR libraries were made. MiXCR, applied by TCRdb to the PCR reads, yields one record per CDR3 protein. The sample lists roughly 320,000 distinct CDR3 sequences; under 25% were seen once. Libraries for naive CD8 T cells, which were made from about 19,000 to 1,100,000 sorted cells, drew on 10%, 30% or 50% of the RNA. When naive CD8 T cells were sorted, they were gated as CD8+CD4-CCR7+CD45RA+. Remarks on this clonotype: Its target is not known.

V gene TRBV9 combines with J gene TRBJ2-5; 10 bases are shared with TRBD2. The sequencing sample was made of naive CD8+ T cells from blood, with Jurkat cell RNA spiked in. The subset denotes: FACS-sorted CD8+CD4-CCR7+CD45RA+ naive T cells. This TCR came from a human donor in good health. Some libraries in this study had Jurkat cell RNA spiked in. The CDR3 nucleotides read TGTGCCAGCAGCGTAGTGATAGCGGGGGGACAAGAGACCCAGTACTTC. It specifies CASSVVIAGGQETQYF.